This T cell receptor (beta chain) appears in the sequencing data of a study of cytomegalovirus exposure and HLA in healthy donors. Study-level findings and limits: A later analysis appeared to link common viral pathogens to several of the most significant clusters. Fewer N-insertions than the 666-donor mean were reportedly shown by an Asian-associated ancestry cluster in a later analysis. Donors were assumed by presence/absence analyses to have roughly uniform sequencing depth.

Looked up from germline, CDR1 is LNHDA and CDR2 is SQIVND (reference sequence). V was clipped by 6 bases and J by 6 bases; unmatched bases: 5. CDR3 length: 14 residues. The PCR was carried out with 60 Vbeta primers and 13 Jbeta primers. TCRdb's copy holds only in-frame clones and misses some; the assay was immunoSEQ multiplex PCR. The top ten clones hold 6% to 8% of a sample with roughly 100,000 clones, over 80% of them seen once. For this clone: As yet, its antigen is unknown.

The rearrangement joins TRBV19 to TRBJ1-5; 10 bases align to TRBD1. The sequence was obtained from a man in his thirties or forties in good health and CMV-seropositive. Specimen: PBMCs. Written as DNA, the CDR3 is TGTGCCAGTAGACCGGGACAGGGGTCTCAGCCCCAGCATTTT. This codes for CASRPGQGSQPQHF.